This T cell receptor (beta chain) came from a study of shared clonotypes between healthy human individuals. With 4 bases removed from V and 6 bases from J, the gap between germline ends came to 16 bases. This CDR3 contains 15 residues. Germline-derived CDR1 and CDR2 are SGHTA and FQGTGA. Original methodology: Filtering of immunoSEQ junctional sequences could not match full-length read filtering. Sequencing was performed with immunoSEQ multiplex PCR; in TCRdb, only in-frame clones are kept and a portion is missing. V and J calls and clone size are copied from that table; D and trimming were computed from the DNA. This table has 850,000 to 1,200,000 clones, roughly 70% appearing once. Adults of Caucasian background living in Nashville, Tennessee made up all donors.

This clonotype was sampled from a young man in good health. The sequenced sample was memory CD4+ T cells sorted from blood. Subset noted: CD45RA-negative fraction. The chain joins TRBV7-3 to TRBJ2-1; D is perhaps TRBD1 or TRBD2 (5 bases each). The CDR3 loop reads CASSSNKKGTNEQFF. CDR3 DNA sequence: TGTGCCAGCAGCTCAAATAAAAAGGGGACCAATGAGCAGTTCTTC.